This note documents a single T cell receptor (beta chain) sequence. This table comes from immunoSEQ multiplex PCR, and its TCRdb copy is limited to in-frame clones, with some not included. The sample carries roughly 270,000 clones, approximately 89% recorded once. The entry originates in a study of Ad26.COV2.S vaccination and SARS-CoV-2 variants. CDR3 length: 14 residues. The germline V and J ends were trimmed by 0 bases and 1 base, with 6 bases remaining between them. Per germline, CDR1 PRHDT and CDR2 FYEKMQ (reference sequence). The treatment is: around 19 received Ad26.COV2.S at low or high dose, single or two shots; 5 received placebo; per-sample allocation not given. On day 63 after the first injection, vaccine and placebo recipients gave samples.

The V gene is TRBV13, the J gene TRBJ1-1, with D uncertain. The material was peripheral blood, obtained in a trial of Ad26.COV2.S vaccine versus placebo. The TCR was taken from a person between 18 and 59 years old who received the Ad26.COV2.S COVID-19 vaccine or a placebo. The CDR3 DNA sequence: TGTGCCAGCAGCTTAGGACAGTGGAACACTGAAGCTTTCTTT. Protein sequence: CASSLGQWNTEAFF.